Each of the 17 T cell receptor beta chains below was sequenced from the same sample in a study of control samples from healthy donors and cancer patients. Sequencing used immunoSEQ multiplex PCR; TCRdb keeps in-frame clones, though not all of them. Altogether 55,000 to 85,000 clones are present, approximately 89% being singletons, with the ten largest covering around 2.3%. Sequencing was carried out using PBMCs. These receptors were collected from a woman aged 45-65 years with head and neck cancer.

This chain joins TRBV10-2 and TRBJ2-5; TRBD2 aligns across 8 bases. V gave up 7 bases and J gave up 4 bases; unmatched junction bases: 11. This CDR3 comprises 15 residues. Germline V gene sequence: CDR1 WSHSY, CDR2 SAAADI. The CDR3 DNA reads as TGCGCCAGCACCCGGGATAGCGGGGAGAGAGAGACCCAGTACTTC. Its protein product is CASTRDSGERETQYF.

The CDR3 sequence: CASSLQLAGPLSYNEQFF. CDR3 sequence (DNA): TGTGCCAGCAGCCTTCAACTAGCGGGGCCACTCTCCTACAATGAGCAGTTCTTC. The gene calls are TRBV3-1 (or the pseudogene TRBV3-2) and TRBJ2-1; 10 bases fit TRBD2. Germline CDR1 reads LGHDT; CDR2 reads YNNKEL (reference sequence). V dropped 4 bases and J dropped 0; count of bases not matched to a gene: 9. This CDR3 contains 18 residues.

The V call is TRBV27, the J call TRBJ2-3; D is unresolved. The CDR3 is 15 residues long. Trimming cost V 3 bases and J 1 base, with 11 bases left between them. In germline, CDR1 is MNHEY, CDR2 SMNVEV (reference sequence). For the CDR3, the DNA is TGTGCCAGCAGTTTTGGGATTATGGGCACAGATACGCAGTATTTT. Protein product: CASSFGIMGTDTQYF.

The chain links TRBV7-2 to TRBJ2-5, with 12 bases matching TRBD2. This CDR3 has 15 amino acids. Trimming at V came to 5 bases and at J to 5 bases, leaving 6 bases not matched to a gene. The germline V gene encodes CDR1 SGHTA and CDR2 FQGNSA. The CDR3 nucleotides read TGTGCCAGCAGCCCACTAGCGGGGGGCCTGGAGACCCAGTACTTC. It yields the protein CASSPLAGGLETQYF. Variable domain in full (rest from reference TRBV7-2 and TRBJ2-5): GAGVSQSPSNKVTEKGKDVELRCDPISGHTALYWYRQSLGQGLEFLIYFQGNSAPDKSGLPSDRFSAERTGGSVSTLTIQRTQQEDSAVYLCASSPLAGGLETQYFGPGTRLLVL.

Notes on this clone: This CDR3 is also generated by other DNA sequences in the sample. The chain recombines TRBV19 with TRBJ2-2; 7 bases match TRBD2. The CDR3 has 15 residues. V lost 1 base to trimming and J lost 4 bases; unmatched junction nucleotides: 3. Germline V lookup: CDR1 LNHDA, CDR2 SQIVND (reference sequence). CDR3 in amino acids: CASSIGGGSTGELFF. The CDR3 nucleotides are TGTGCCAGTAGTATAGGGGGGGGGAGCACCGGGGAGCTGTTTTTT. Variable domain in full (rest from reference TRBV19 and TRBJ2-2): DGGITQSPKYLFRKEGQNVTLSCEQNLNHDAMYWYRQDPGQGLRLIYYSQIVNDFQKGDIAEGYSVSREKKESFPLTVTSAQKNPTAFYLCASSIGGGSTGELFFGEGSRLTVL.

The rearrangement joins TRBV5-1 to TRBJ1-2; the D is unclear. In germline, CDR1 is SGHRS, CDR2 YFSETQ. The CDR3 is made up of 14 amino acids. V gave up 0 bases and J gave up 5 bases, with 11 bases separating them. Here the CDR3 DNA reads TGCGCCAGCAGCTTGGTGGACGCTACTTATGGCTACACCTTC. Translation: CASSLVDATYGYTF.

The chain carries TRBV2 and TRBJ2-7; possibly TRBD1 for D (6 bases). The V gene lost 2 bases and the J gene lost 7 bases, with 9 bases spanning the gap. CDR3 length: 12 residues. CDR1 is SNHLY and CDR2 is FYNNEI in the germline V gene. This CDR3 reads CASSEQGWEQYF. The CDR3 DNA sequence: TGTGCCAGCAGTGAACAGGGGTGGGAGCAGTACTTC.

This clone was detected a few times. The chain's CDR3 is CASSLTGPNTEAFF. The CDR3 DNA sequence: TGTGCCAGCAGCTTGACAGGTCCGAACACTGAAGCTTTCTTT. The chain carries TRBV5-6 and TRBJ1-1; weak D call: TRBD1 (5 bases). The length of the CDR3 is 14 residues. Germline CDR1 reads SGHDT; CDR2 reads YYEEEE. V lost 1 base, J lost 1 base, and 8 bases lay in between.

This clone was observed a handful of times. The J gene is TRBJ1-5, the V gene TRBV28, with D maybe TRBD1 (6 bases). The CDR3 is made up of 15 amino acids. Germline CDR1 and CDR2: MDHEN and SYDVKM. V lost 6 bases, J lost 4 bases, and 16 bases lay in between. CDR3 residues: CASSPQGPYNQPQHF. The DNA of the CDR3 is TGTGCCAGCAGCCCCCAGGGGCCTTATAATCAGCCCCAGCATTTT. Supplemented by reference TRBV28 and TRBJ1-5, the full variable domain reads DVKVTQSSRYLVKRTGEKVFLECVQDMDHENMFWYRQDPGLGLRLIYFSYDVKMKEKGDIPEGYSVSREKKERFSLILESASTNQTSMYLCASSPQGPYNQPQHFGDGTRLSIL.

The V call is TRBV2, the J call TRBJ2-3; TRBD1 is a possible D gene (6 bases). Trimming shortened V by 4 bases and J by 2 bases, and 10 bases separated the two germline ends. The length of the CDR3 is 14 residues. Per the germline V gene, CDR1 is SNHLY and CDR2 is FYNNEI. In nucleotides, the CDR3 is TGTGCCAGCAGTGGGAACAGGGTCACAGATACGCAGTATTTT. As protein: CASSGNRVTDTQYF.

The chain combines TRBV21-1 with TRBJ2-1; the table's D gene call, TRBD1, was not cross checked with the DNA. TRBV21-1 is labeled a pseudogene. The CDR3 consists of 19 residues. In nucleotides, the CDR3 is TGTGCCAGCAGCAAAGCGGTGGGGCCGGTTCTACGCTCCTACAATGAGCAGTTCTTC. It translates to CASSKAVGPVLRSYNEQFF.

This clone was seen only once. The CDR3 here is CASSLGASGLSYNEQFF. The CDR3 DNA reads as TGTGCCAGCAGCTTAGGGGCTAGCGGTCTCTCCTACAATGAGCAGTTCTTC. V gene TRBV7-8 combines with J gene TRBJ2-1; 7 nucleotides agree with TRBD2. V trimming: 1 base; J trimming: 0 bases; junction bases outside the gene matches: 6. The germline CDR1 and CDR2 sequences are SGHVS and FQNEAQ. This CDR3 contains 17 residues.

The rearrangement joins TRBV6-6 to TRBJ2-1, with D tentatively TRBD1 or TRBD2 (5 bases each). Germline loops: CDR1 MNHNY, CDR2 SVGAGI (reference sequence). The CDR3 contains 18 residues. Trimming took 5 bases from V and 7 from J, leaving 27 bases between them. CDR3 nucleotide sequence: TGTGCCAGCAGTCTGGGGCTTGGAAAGGGGAGATTTAAGAATGAGCAGTTCTTC. It yields the protein CASSLGLGKGRFKNEQFF.

The chain couples TRBV12-3 or TRBV12-4 to TRBJ2-1; the D is unclear. Trimming cost V 2 bases and J 4 bases, with 6 bases left between them. CDR3 length equals 13 residues. Here the CDR3 DNA reads TGTGCCAGCAGTTTATCGGCTTACAATGAGCAGTTCTTC. Translation gives CASSLSAYNEQFF.

The chain joins TRBV7-2 to TRBJ2-7; D is perhaps TRBD2 (5 bases). V gave up 4 bases and J gave up 5 bases, with 15 bases separating them. The length of the CDR3 is 14 residues. CDR1 and CDR2 (germline): SGHTA, FQGNSA. CDR3 residues: CASSSEGGDHEQYF. DNA for the CDR3: TGTGCCAGCAGCTCAGAGGGTGGCGACCACGAGCAGTACTTC.

The gene calls are TRBV2 and TRBJ1-6, with 10 bases fitting TRBD1. The CDR3 totals 14 residues. V lost 6 bases to trimming and J lost 7 bases; unmatched junction nucleotides: 3. CDR1 is SNHLY and CDR2 is FYNNEI in the germline V gene. CDR3 sequence: CASSGDRGNSPLHF. The CDR3 DNA follows: TGTGCCAGCAGCGGGGACAGGGGCAATTCACCCCTCCACTTT.

The V call is TRBV2, the J call TRBJ2-1; 9 bases agree with TRBD1. CDR1 SNHLY and CDR2 FYNNEI come from the germline V gene. The CDR3 loop spans 15 amino acids. Trimming took 0 bases from V and 6 from J; bases not matched to a gene: 3. CDR3 residues: CASSEARTGVNEQFF. The CDR3, as DNA: TGTGCCAGCAGTGAAGCGAGGACAGGGGTCAATGAGCAGTTCTTC.